These 2 T cell receptor beta chains originate from one sample sequenced in a study of cytomegalovirus exposure and HLA in healthy donors. Amplification used 60 Vbeta primers and 13 Jbeta primers. Here immunoSEQ multiplex PCR was the method, and the copy in TCRdb shows in-frame clones only, minus some. The sample records some 150,000 clones, roughly 80% being singletons. The sample consisted of PBMCs. The receptors come from a man aged 35-49 years in good health and CMV-seronegative.

V usage is TRBV7-3 and J usage is TRBJ2-1; weak D call: TRBD2 (7 bases). The CDR3 contains 14 residues. V was cut by 1 base and J by 9 bases, with 13 bases left in between. Germline CDR1 is SGHTA and CDR2 is FQGTGA. The CDR3 coding sequence is TGTGCCAGCAGCTTAAGAGGGGGGGCAAGTGAGCAGTTCTTC. This codes for CASSLRGGASEQFF.

The chain joins TRBV4-3 to TRBJ2-7; TRBD2 aligns across 11 bases. The CDR3 contains 19 residues. Germline CDR1 and CDR2: LGHNA and YSLEER. V was pared by 0 bases and J by 3 bases, with 13 bases of the junction left unmatched. CDR3 nucleotides: TGCGCCAGCAGCCAAGACCATACCACTAGCGGGGGCCCCTTCTACGAGCAGTACTTC. Protein sequence: CASSQDHTTSGGPFYEQYF.